Sequencing of this T cell receptor beta chain was carried out in a study of OX40 agonist ivuxolimab in advanced cancers. Overall study context: Past anti-PD-1, anti-PD-L1 or anti-CTLA-4 therapy was accepted, and approximately 37% had received some. Three partial responders included one hepatocellular carcinoma patient and two cutaneous melanoma patients.

The table came from immunoSEQ multiplex PCR; TCRdb's copy has only in-frame clones and leaves some out. The sample has around 86,000 clones; around 84% are singletons. Study-wide results and limits: In CD8+ T cells, expanded clones were on average more numerous than in CD4+. Both blood CD4+ and CD8+ T cells showed clonal growth by week 6 at 0.1 to 3.0 mg/kg.

This clone appeared a single time. Its antigen is unidentified. Germline V gene lookup returns CDR1 SGHAT and CDR2 FQNNGV. V was shortened by 3 bases and J by 8 bases, with 15 bases between the two germline ends. This CDR3 region has 14 residues. This material consisted of CD4+ or CD8+ T cells sorted from blood, taken in a trial of the OX40 agonist ivuxolimab. The chain joins TRBV11-2 to TRBJ2-3, with D tentatively TRBD2 (5 bases). The source is an adult with an advanced solid tumor such as melanoma, head and neck, liver or kidney cancer. The chain's CDR3 is CASSLRVGGSTQYF. The CDR3 DNA reads as TGTGCCAGCAGCTTGCGGGTGGGTGGGTCTACGCAGTATTTT.